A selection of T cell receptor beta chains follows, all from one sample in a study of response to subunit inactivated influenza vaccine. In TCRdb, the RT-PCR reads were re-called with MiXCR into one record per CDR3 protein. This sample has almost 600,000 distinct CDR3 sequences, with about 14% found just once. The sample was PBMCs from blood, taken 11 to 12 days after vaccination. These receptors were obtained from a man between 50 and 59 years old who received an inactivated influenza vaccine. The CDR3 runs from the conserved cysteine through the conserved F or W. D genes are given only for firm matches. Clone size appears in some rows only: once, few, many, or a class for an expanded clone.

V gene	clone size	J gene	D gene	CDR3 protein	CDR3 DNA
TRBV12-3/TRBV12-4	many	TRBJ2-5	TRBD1	CASGGQGQETQYF	TGTGCCAGCGGTGGACAGGGACAAGAGACCCAGTACTTC
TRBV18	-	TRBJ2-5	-	CASSPRGETLYF	TGTGCCAGCTCACCTAGGGGCGAGACCCTGTACTTC
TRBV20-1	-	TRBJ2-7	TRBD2	CSARASGKIYEQYF	TGCAGTGCTAGGGCTAGCGGGAAAATCTACGAGCAGTACTTC
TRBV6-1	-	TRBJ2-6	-	CASQTGSGANVLTF	TGTGCCAGCCAAACAGGGTCCGGGGCCAACGTCCTGACTTTC
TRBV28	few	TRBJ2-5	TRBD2	CASSLLKFPGLAEETQYF	TGTGCCAGCAGTTTGCTTAAATTCCCGGGACTAGCGGAAGAGACCCAGTACTTC
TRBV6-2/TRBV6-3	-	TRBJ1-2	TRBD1	CASSYMRRGLLF	TGTGCCAGCAGTTACATGCGTAGGGGGCTACTCTTC
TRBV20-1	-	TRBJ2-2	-	CSARQRNTGELFF	TGCAGTGCTAGACAGCGGAACACCGGGGAGCTGTTTTTT
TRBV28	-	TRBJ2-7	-	CASSHPSSHEQYF	TGCGCCAGCAGCCACCCTAGCAGCCACGAGCAGTACTTC
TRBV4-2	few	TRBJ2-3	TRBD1	CASSQGQGLQDTQYF	TGTGCCAGCAGCCAAGGACAGGGGCTCCAGGATACGCAGTATTTT
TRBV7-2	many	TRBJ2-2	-	CASSSLGAGTGELFF	TGTGCCAGCAGCTCATTGGGGGCAGGGACCGGGGAGCTGTTTTTT
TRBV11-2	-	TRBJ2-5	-	CACSHVSSESRETQYF	TGTGCCTGCAGCCACGTAAGCTCGGAGTCTCGGGAGACCCAGTACTTC
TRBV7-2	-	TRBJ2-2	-	CASSFSGQNTGELFF	TGTGCCAGCAGCTTTTCGGGGCAAAACACCGGGGAGCTGTTTTTT
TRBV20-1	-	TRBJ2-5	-	CSARRDLAETQYF	TGCAGTGCCAGACGGGACCTGGCGGAGACCCAGTACTTC
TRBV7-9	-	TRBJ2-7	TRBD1	CASSLPDREYEQYF	TGTGCCAGCAGCTTGCCAGACAGGGAATACGAGCAGTACTTC
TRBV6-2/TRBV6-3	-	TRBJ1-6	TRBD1	CASSFPTGTHNSPLHF	TGTGCCAGCAGTTTTCCGACAGGGACCCATAATTCACCCCTCCACTTT
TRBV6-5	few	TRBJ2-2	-	CASSSDFLPNTGELFF	TGTGCCAGCAGTTCCGACTTCCTGCCGAACACCGGGGAGCTGTTTTTT
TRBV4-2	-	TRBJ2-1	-	CASSQDQGRAGEQFF	TGTGCCAGCAGCCAAGATCAGGGCAGGGCGGGTGAGCAGTTCTTC
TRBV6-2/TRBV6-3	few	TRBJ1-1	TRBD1	CASSYLDRATEAFF	TGTGCCAGCAGTTACCTTGACAGGGCCACTGAAGCTTTCTTT
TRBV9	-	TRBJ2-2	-	CASSVGTLSATGELFF	TGTGCCAGCAGCGTGGGGACCCTGTCGGCCACCGGGGAGCTGTTTTTT
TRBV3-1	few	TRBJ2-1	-	CASSLQQGSYNEQFF	TGTGCCAGCAGCCTTCAACAGGGTTCCTACAATGAGCAGTTCTTC
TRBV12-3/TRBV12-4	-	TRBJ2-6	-	CASRMQGRSGANVLTF	TGTGCCAGCAGGATGCAGGGACGCTCTGGGGCCAACGTCCTGACTTTC
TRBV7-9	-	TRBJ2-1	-	CASRKTVYNEQFF	TGTGCCAGCAGGAAGACAGTTTACAATGAGCAGTTCTTC
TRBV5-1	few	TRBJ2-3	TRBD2	CASSFRLAGGRSTDTQYF	TGCGCCAGCAGTTTCCGACTAGCGGGGGGGCGTAGCACAGATACGCAGTATTTT
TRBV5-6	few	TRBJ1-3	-	CASSIDRSGNTIYF	TGTGCCAGCAGCATAGACAGATCTGGAAACACCATATATTTT
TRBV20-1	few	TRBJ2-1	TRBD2	CSASPLGLAGLGNNEQFF	TGCAGTGCTAGTCCCCTCGGACTAGCGGGATTGGGCAACAATGAGCAGTTCTTC
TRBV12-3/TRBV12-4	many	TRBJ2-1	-	CASSFWAAPYNEQFF	TGTGCCAGCAGTTTCTGGGCGGCCCCCTACAATGAGCAGTTCTTC
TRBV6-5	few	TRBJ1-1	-	CASSYRGREAFF	TGTGCCAGCAGTTACCGGGGCAGGGAAGCTTTCTTT
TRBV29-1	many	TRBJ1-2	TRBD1	CSVEYRGALHGYTF	TGCAGCGTTGAATACAGGGGAGCTCTACATGGCTACACCTTC
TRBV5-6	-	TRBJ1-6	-	CASSLAGPNSPLHF	TGTGCCAGCAGCTTGGCAGGGCCCAATTCACCCCTCCACTTT
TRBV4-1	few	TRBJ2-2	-	CASSQSQVPSAGELFF	TGCGCCAGCAGCCAATCACAGGTGCCAAGCGCCGGGGAGCTGTTTTTT
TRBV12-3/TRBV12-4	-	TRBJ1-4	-	CSSSPRHVAVSGLFF	TGTTCCAGCAGTCCCCGACATGTCGCCGTGAGTGGGCTGTTTTTT
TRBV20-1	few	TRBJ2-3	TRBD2	CSVPGLAGTTDTQYF	TGCAGTGTTCCGGGACTAGCGGGGACAACAGATACGCAGTATTTT
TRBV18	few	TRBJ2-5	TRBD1	CASSPRVFRTGGQETQYF	TGTGCCAGCTCACCACGGGTCTTCCGGACAGGGGGCCAAGAGACCCAGTACTTC
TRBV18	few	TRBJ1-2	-	CASSPKDGVRGEGYTF	TGTGCCAGCTCACCAAAAGACGGGGTTCGGGGGGAAGGCTACACCTTC
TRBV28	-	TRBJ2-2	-	CASSPHQTGELFF	TGTGCCAGCAGCCCGCACCAAACCGGGGAGCTGTTTTTT
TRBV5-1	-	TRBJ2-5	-	CASSLSAHPQETQYF	TGCGCCAGCAGCTTGTCGGCTCACCCCCAAGAGACCCAGTACTTC
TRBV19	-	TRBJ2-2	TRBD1	CASSGTGYVRGGELFF	TGTGCCAGTAGTGGGACAGGGTATGTCCGTGGCGGGGAGCTGTTTTTT
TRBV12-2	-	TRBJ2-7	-	CASLPHPCYEQYF	TGTGCAAGCCTCCCCCATCCCTGTTACGAGCAGTACTTC
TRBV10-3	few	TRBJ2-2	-	CAISESVRRHTGELFF	TGTGCCATCAGTGAGTCGGTGAGGAGACACACCGGGGAGCTGTTTTTT
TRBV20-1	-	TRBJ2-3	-	CSARDNTDTQYF	TGCAGTGCTAGAGATAACACAGATACGCAGTATTTT
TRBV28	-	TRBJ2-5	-	CASSLLGHQTQYF	TGTGCCAGCAGTTTATTAGGCCACCAGACCCAGTACTTC
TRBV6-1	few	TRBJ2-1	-	CASSPRESPNEQFF	TGTGCCAGCAGTCCCCGAGAAAGCCCCAATGAGCAGTTCTTC
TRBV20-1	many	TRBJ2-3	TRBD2	CSARPGTSGSTDTQYF	TGCAGTGCTAGACCAGGGACTAGCGGGAGCACAGATACGCAGTATTTT
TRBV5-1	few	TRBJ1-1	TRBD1	CASSIHRGLNTEAFF	TGCGCCAGCAGTATCCACAGGGGGCTGAACACTGAAGCTTTCTTT
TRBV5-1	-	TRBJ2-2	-	CASSLASVPVNTGELFF	TGCGCCAGCAGCTTGGCCTCGGTACCCGTGAACACCGGGGAGCTGTTTTTT